This is a list of T cell receptor beta chains from one sample in a study of T cells in Graves' hyperthyroidism and ophthalmopathy. MiXCR, run by TCRdb on the multiplex PCR reads, gives a single entry per CDR3 protein. The sample contains fewer than 450,000 distinct CDR3 sequences, about a fifth of which appear only once. The material sequenced was blood. The source is a man aged 18-30 years with Graves' ophthalmopathy. Both conserved end residues are part of each CDR3. D genes are given only for firm matches. The listing skips clone size in some rows; elsewhere it reads once, few, many or a size class.

d_call j_call clone_size v_call cdr3_nt cdr3_aa
NA TRBJ1-1 few TRBV7-2 TGTGCCACCAGTGAGCCCGGGAACACTGAAGCTTTCTTT CATSEPGNTEAFF
NA TRBJ2-5 NA TRBV10-3 TGTGCCATCAGTCAGACAAGTTTAGGAGAGACCCAGTACTTC CAISQTSLGETQYF
TRBD1 TRBJ2-7 NA TRBV27 TGTGCCAGCAGTTCCATCCGGACAGGGGGCGAGCAGTACTTC CASSSIRTGGEQYF
NA TRBJ2-1 NA TRBV5-1 TGCGCCAGCAGCTTGTTAGGGTTAGCTTCTCCCGATGAGCAGTTCTTC CASSLLGLASPDEQFF
TRBD2 TRBJ2-5 few TRBV28 TGTGCCAGCAGTTTAGGGTCTAGCGGGGGGAAAAAGACCCAGTACTTC CASSLGSSGGKKTQYF
NA TRBJ1-1 many TRBV6-1 TGTGCCAGCAGTGCCGGGAGCAACACTGAAGCTTTCTTT CASSAGSNTEAFF
NA TRBJ1-4 many TRBV4-1 TGCGCCAGCAGCCAAGCCCCCGGGACCGCGAACGAAAAACTGTTTTTT CASSQAPGTANEKLFF
NA TRBJ2-7 few TRBV5-5 TGTGCCAGCAGCTTGGGGCAGGGGCCGCCCTACGAGCAGTACTTC CASSLGQGPPYEQYF
NA TRBJ1-2 NA TRBV6-5 TGTGCCAGCAGTTATCGGACGGGGGGACACTATGGCTACACCTTC CASSYRTGGHYGYTF
NA TRBJ2-1 many TRBV11-1 TGTGCCAGCAGCTCCCTTCCGGGGGATCTCTACAATGAGCAGTTCTTC CASSSLPGDLYNEQFF
TRBD2 TRBJ2-5 NA TRBV10-3 TGTGCCATCAGTAGCGGGGGGACTGAGACCCAGTACTTC CAISSGGTETQYF
NA TRBJ1-2 many TRBV6-1 TGTGCCACCTTATCCCGGGACACCTACTATGGCTACACCTTC CATLSRDTYYGYTF
TRBD2 TRBJ2-1 few TRBV18 TGTGCCAGCTCACCCACTAGCGAAGACAATGAGCAGTTCTTC CASSPTSEDNEQFF
NA TRBJ1-1 many TRBV7-8 TGTGCCAGCAGATGGGCGAACACTGAAGCTTTCTTT CASRWANTEAFF
NA TRBJ2-7 many TRBV5-1 TGCGCCAGCAGCTTGGGGCAGGAGAACTACGAGCAGTACTTC CASSLGQENYEQYF
NA TRBJ2-2 NA TRBV12-3/TRBV12-4 TGTGCCAGCAGTTTGGGGCAGTGGGAAATCGCCGGGGAGCTGTTTTTT CASSLGQWEIAGELFF
TRBD2 TRBJ2-1 few TRBV9 TGTGCCAGCAGCCACGGGGGGTCGGATGAGCAGTTCTTC CASSHGGSDEQFF
TRBD1 TRBJ1-2 once TRBV7-8 TGTGCCAGCAGCTTCCTACGGGACAGGGCTTATAACTATGGCTACACCTTC CASSFLRDRAYNYGYTF
NA TRBJ2-2 NA TRBV7-3 TGTGCCAGCAGCACCCAAGTGGGGCCCGGGGAGCTGTTTTTT CASSTQVGPGELFF
TRBD1 TRBJ2-2 many TRBV7-3 TGTGCCAGCAGCCCTCGGACAGGGGGCACCGGGGAGCTGTTTTTT CASSPRTGGTGELFF
TRBD1 TRBJ1-5 few TRBV14 TGTGCCAGCAGCCAAGAAGAGGGACAGGGCGATCAGCCCCAGCATTTT CASSQEEGQGDQPQHF
NA TRBJ2-3 few TRBV7-9 TGTGCCAGCAGCCCTGACAGGTATCGAGCAGATACGCAGTATTTT CASSPDRYRADTQYF